The clone carrying this T cell receptor (beta chain) was counted a single time. The antigen remains unidentified. The data belong to a study of OX40 agonist ivuxolimab in advanced cancers. Overall study context: A mean age of 60 years, range about 23 to 80, was recorded, and roughly 80% were male. Study results and caveats: Low normalized T-cell clonal expansion was also seen in some nonresponders. Not determined was the antigen specificity of the expanded peripheral T cells.

Trimming removed 4 bases at V and 5 bases at J, with 11 bases between. The CDR3 loop spans 13 amino acids. CDR1 is SEHNR, CDR2 FQNEAQ, per germline (reference sequence). Only in-frame clones appear in the TCRdb table, and some are missing; sequencing was by immunoSEQ multiplex PCR. The sample has some 76,000 clones, approximately 89% seen once. The receptor was derived from an adult with an advanced solid tumor such as melanoma, head and neck, liver or kidney cancer. This sequence joins TRBV7-9 and TRBJ2-5; maybe TRBD2 (6 bases). Sequencing used CD4+ or CD8+ T cells sorted from blood, obtained in a trial of the OX40 agonist ivuxolimab. This CDR3 is CASSSGGVETQYF. The CDR3, as DNA: TGTGCCAGCAGCTCTGGAGGGGTGGAGACCCAGTACTTC.